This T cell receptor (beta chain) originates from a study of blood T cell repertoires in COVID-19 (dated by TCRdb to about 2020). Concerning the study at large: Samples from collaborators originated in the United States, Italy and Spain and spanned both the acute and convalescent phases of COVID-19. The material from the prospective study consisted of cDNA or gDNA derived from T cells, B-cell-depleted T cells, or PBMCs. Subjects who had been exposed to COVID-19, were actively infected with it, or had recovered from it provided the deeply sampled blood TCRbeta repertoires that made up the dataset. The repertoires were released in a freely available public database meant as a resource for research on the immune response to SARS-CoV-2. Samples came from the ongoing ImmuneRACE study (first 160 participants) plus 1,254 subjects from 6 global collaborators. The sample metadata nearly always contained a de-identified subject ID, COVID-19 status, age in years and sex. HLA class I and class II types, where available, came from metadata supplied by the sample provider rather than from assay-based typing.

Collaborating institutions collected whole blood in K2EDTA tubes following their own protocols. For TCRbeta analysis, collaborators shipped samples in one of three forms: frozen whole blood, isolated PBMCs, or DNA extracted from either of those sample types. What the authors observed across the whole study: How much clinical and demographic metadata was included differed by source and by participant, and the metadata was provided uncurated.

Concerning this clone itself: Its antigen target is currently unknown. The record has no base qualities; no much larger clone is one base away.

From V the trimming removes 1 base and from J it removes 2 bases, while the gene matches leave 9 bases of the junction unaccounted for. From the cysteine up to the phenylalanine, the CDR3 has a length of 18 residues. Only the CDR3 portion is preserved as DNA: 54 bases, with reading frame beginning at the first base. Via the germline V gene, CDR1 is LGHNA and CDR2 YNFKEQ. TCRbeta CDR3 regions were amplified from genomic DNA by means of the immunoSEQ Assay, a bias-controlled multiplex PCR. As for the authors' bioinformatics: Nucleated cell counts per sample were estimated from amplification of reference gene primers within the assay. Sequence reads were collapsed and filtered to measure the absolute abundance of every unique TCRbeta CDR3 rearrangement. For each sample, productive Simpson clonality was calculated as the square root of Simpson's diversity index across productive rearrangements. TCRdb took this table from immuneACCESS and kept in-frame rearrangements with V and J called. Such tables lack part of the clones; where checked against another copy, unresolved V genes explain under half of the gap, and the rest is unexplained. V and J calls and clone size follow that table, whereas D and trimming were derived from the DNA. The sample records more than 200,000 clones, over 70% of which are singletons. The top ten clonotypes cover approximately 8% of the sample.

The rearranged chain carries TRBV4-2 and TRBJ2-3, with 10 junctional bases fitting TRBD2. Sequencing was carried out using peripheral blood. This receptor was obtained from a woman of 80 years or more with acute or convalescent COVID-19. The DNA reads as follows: TGTGCCAGCAGCCAAGCGGACCCGACTAGCGGGCACACAGATACGCAGTATTTT. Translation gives CASSQADPTSGHTDTQYF.